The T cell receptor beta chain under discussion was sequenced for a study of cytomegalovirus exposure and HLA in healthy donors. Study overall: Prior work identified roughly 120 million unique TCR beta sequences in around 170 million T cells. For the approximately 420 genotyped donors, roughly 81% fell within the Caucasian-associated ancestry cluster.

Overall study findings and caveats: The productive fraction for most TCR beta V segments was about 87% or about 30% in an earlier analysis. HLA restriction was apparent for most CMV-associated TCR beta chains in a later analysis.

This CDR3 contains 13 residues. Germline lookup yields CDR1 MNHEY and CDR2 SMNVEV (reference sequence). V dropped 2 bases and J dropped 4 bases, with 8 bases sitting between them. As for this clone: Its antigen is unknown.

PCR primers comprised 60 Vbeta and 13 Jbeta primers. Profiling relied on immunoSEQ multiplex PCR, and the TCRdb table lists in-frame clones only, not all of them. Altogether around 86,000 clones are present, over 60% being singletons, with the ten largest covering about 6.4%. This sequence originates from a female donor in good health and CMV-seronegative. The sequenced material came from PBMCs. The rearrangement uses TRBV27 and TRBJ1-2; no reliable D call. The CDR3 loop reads CASSLQAGYGYTF. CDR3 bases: TGTGCCAGCAGTTTACAGGCGGGCTATGGCTACACCTTC.